Shown below are 31 T cell receptor beta chains from a single sample sequenced in a study of cytomegalovirus exposure and HLA in healthy donors. Both 60 Vbeta primers and 13 Jbeta primers went into the PCR. TCRdb keeps only in-frame clones here, not all; method: immunoSEQ multiplex PCR. The sample consists of under 150,000 clones, 75% to 80% of them appearing once. Sequencing was performed on PBMCs. The source of these receptors is a woman in her forties in good health and CMV-seronegative.

There are a few counts of this clone. Here the CDR3 reads CASSSQAGLADYEQYF. CDR3 DNA sequence: TGTGCCAGCAGTTCTCAAGCGGGACTAGCGGACTACGAGCAGTACTTC. V usage is TRBV28 and J usage is TRBJ2-7; TRBD2 aligns across 11 bases. Germline CDR1 and CDR2: MDHEN and SYDVKM. V was pared by 4 bases and J by 3 bases, with 8 bases of the junction left unmatched. This CDR3 contains 16 residues.

DNA for the CDR3: TGTGCCAGCAGTGAGGGAGGGACGAGGGTCGAGCAGTACTTC. Protein product: CASSEGGTRVEQYF. This chain connects TRBV6-5 to TRBJ2-7; 7 positions agree with TRBD2. Germline lookup yields CDR1 MNHEY and CDR2 SVGAGI. The CDR3 spans 14 residues. After removal of 5 bases from V and 6 bases from J, the junction contained 10 bases not matched to a gene.

The chain is built from TRBV28 and TRBJ2-7; a weak D match, TRBD1 (5 bases). V lost 5 bases and J lost 5, with 19 bases in between. The CDR3 length is 15 residues. The germline gives CDR1 MDHEN, CDR2 SYDVKM. The CDR3, as DNA: TGTGCCAGCAGTCCCGCAGGACCCCGCAGGGACGAGCAGTACTTC. Protein product: CASSPAGPRRDEQYF.

As to this clone: At one boundary the junction diverges from the germline segment, which might be a read error. The chain combines TRBV7-9 with TRBJ2-2, with 13 nucleotides matching TRBD2. This CDR3 comprises 17 residues. CDR1 and CDR2 (germline): SEHNR, FQNEAQ (reference sequence). Written as DNA, the CDR3 is TGTTCCAGCAGCTCTACAGGACTAGCGGGAGTACCCGGGGAGCTGTTTTTT. Amino acid sequence: CSSSSTGLAGVPGELFF.

The gene calls are TRBV19 and TRBJ2-7; no firm D call. CDR1 and CDR2 (germline): LNHDA, SQIVND (reference sequence). Trimming left V 3 bases short and J 4 bases short, with 10 bases between. CDR3 length: 13 residues. The CDR3 DNA reads as TGTGCCAGTAGTATGAAGCTTGGTTACGAGCAGTACTTC. Its translation: CASSMKLGYEQYF.

V and J are TRBV4-3 and TRBJ2-5; D is possibly TRBD1 (6 bases). The CDR3 consists of 15 residues. From germline, CDR1 is LGHNA and CDR2 YSLEER. Trimming removed 4 bases from V and 4 bases from J, with 16 bases in between. The CDR3 sequence: CASSPTTGFGETQYF. The CDR3 region has the DNA TGCGCCAGCAGCCCAACTACAGGGTTCGGAGAGACCCAGTACTTC.

This clone appeared a few times. The rearrangement uses TRBV29-1 and TRBJ2-7, with TRBD2 identical over 7 bases. The CDR3 length is 13 residues. The J segment lost 0 bases and the V segment lost 4 bases, leaving 3 bases of the junction unmatched. Per the germline V gene, CDR1 is SQVTM and CDR2 is ANQGSEA. The CDR3 DNA reads as TGCAGCGTTGTGACTAGCTTCTCCTACGAGCAGTACTTC. Encoded protein: CSVVTSFSYEQYF.

The chain uses TRBV5-6 and TRBJ1-2; TRBD1 aligns across 8 bases. V shed 4 bases, J shed 2 bases, and the junction held 7 bases outside the gene matches. Germline CDR1 and CDR2: SGHDT and YYEEEE. CDR3 length: 15 residues. CDR3 in DNA: TGTGCCAGCAGCACCCGCGCAGGGGGCAACTATGGCTACACCTTC. Protein sequence: CASSTRAGGNYGYTF.

The rearrangement uses TRBV2 and TRBJ1-1, with D maybe TRBD1 (6 bases). Germline CDR1 is SNHLY and CDR2 is FYNNEI. Trimming left V 11 bases short and J 3 bases short, with 13 bases between. The CDR3 sequence is 12 residues long. CDR3 sequence: CARKGDDTEAFF. The CDR3 nucleotides are TGTGCCCGAAAGGGGGACGACACTGAAGCTTTCTTT. Full variable domain (missing parts from reference TRBV2 and TRBJ1-1): EPEVTQTPSHQVTQMGQEVILRCVPISNHLYFYWYRQILGQKVEFLVSFYNNEISEKSEIFDDQFSVERPDGSNFTLKIRSTKLEDSAMYFCARKGDDTEAFFGQGTRLTVV.

This chain joins TRBV28 and TRBJ1-6, with 8 bases matching TRBD1. Per germline, CDR1 MDHEN and CDR2 SYDVKM. J was trimmed by 6 bases and V by 5 bases; bases with no gene match: 6. This CDR3 comprises 15 residues. The CDR3 bases are TGTGCCAGCAGTCCTAGGACAGGGACTAATTCACCCCTCCACTTT. Translating it yields CASSPRTGTNSPLHF.

This chain joins TRBV7-9 and TRBJ2-7; 9 bases fit TRBD1. The ends lost 3 bases at V and 2 bases at J; junction bases unmatched: 8. The CDR3 runs 16 residues. The germline gives CDR1 SEHNR, CDR2 FQNEAQ (reference sequence). The CDR3 reads CASSLARDRAAYEQYF. For the CDR3, the DNA is TGTGCCAGCAGCTTGGCGAGGGACAGGGCAGCCTACGAGCAGTACTTC.

The genes are TRBV18 and TRBJ2-3; D might be TRBD1 (6 bases). This CDR3 comprises 15 residues. The germline CDR1 and CDR2 sequences are KGHSH and LQKENI. V lost 3 bases and J lost 6, with 16 bases in between. CDR3 in amino acids: CASSPSTGSYDTQYF. The CDR3 DNA reads TGTGCCAGCTCACCCAGTACAGGGTCGTACGATACGCAGTATTTT.

This chain uses TRBV6-6 with TRBJ2-7, with D maybe TRBD1 (5 bases). Trimming removed 0 bases from V and 1 base from J, with 10 bases in between. The germline V gene encodes CDR1 MNHNY and CDR2 SVGAGI (reference sequence). CDR3 length: 15 residues. The CDR3 sequence is CASSYSPGISYEQYF. Here the CDR3 DNA reads TGTGCCAGCAGTTACTCCCCAGGGATTTCCTACGAGCAGTACTTC.

A few counts support this clone. The V gene is TRBV2, the J gene TRBJ1-1, with a tentative D call TRBD1 (5 bases). V was clipped by 3 bases and J by 2 bases, with 13 bases between them. The CDR3 totals 15 residues. Germline V CDR1 and CDR2: SNHLY, FYNNEI. As DNA, the CDR3 is TGTGCCAGCAGTGAGTGGGGCAGGAGTAACACTGAAGCTTTCTTT. Amino acid sequence: CASSEWGRSNTEAFF.

The J gene is TRBJ2-7, the V gene TRBV19; 7 bases fit TRBD2. J gave up 2 bases and V 3 bases, and 7 bases lay outside the gene matches. The CDR3 runs 15 residues. The germline V gene has CDR1 LNHDA and CDR2 SQIVND (reference sequence). CDR3 sequence reads: CASSIGRPWAYEQYF. In DNA form, the CDR3 reads TGTGCCAGTAGTATCGGGAGGCCCTGGGCCTACGAGCAGTACTTC.

The J gene is TRBJ1-3, the V gene TRBV6-5, with D unclear. The germline gives CDR1 MNHEY, CDR2 SVGAGI. Between the trimmed V and J ends, which lost 4 bases and 2 bases, there was a span of 6 bases. The CDR3 totals 13 residues. The CDR3: CASSWATGNTIYF. The CDR3 DNA follows: TGTGCCAGCAGTTGGGCGACTGGAAACACCATATATTTT.

This rearrangement joins TRBV7-3 to TRBJ2-2, with 7 bases lining up with TRBD2. CDR1 SGHTA and CDR2 FQGTGA come from the germline V gene. V was pared by 4 bases and J by 2 bases, with 4 bases of the junction left unmatched. The CDR3 has 15 amino acids. The CDR3 spells CASSSQAGNTGELFF. CDR3 coding DNA: TGTGCCAGCAGCTCCCAAGCGGGAAACACCGGGGAGCTGTTTTTT.

CDR3 DNA sequence: TGTGCCAGCAGCTCTGGACTAGGTGGAGATACGCAGTATTTT. Encoded protein: CASSSGLGGDTQYF. V and J are TRBV7-3 and TRBJ2-3, with TRBD2 matching over 7 bases. This CDR3 region has 14 residues. The V gene's germline CDR1 is SGHTA and CDR2 FQGTGA. With 4 bases clipped from V and 5 bases from J, the junction kept 6 bases outside the gene matches.

This clone has a single count. The rearrangement joins TRBV6-5 to TRBJ2-7, with 7 bases that match TRBD2. CDR1 is MNHEY, CDR2 SVGAGI, per germline. V dropped 0 bases and J dropped 3; count of bases not matched to a gene: 5. CDR3 size: 15 residues. CDR3 sequence (DNA): TGTGCCAGCAGTTACTCGGCGGGAGCGGGCTACGAGCAGTACTTC. Translating gives CASSYSAGAGYEQYF.

This chain connects TRBV25-1 to TRBJ2-5; 9 nucleotides agree with TRBD2. Germline V CDR1 and CDR2: MGHDK, SYGVNS. With V trimmed by 5 bases and J by 2 bases, 12 bases remained unmatched. This CDR3 contains 17 residues. The CDR3 reads CASSPGAWLAGQETQYF. CDR3 bases: TGTGCCAGCAGTCCGGGGGCATGGCTAGCGGGACAAGAGACCCAGTACTTC.

This clone was seen a single time. V and J are TRBV13 and TRBJ2-1, with TRBD2 matching over 14 bases. The trim removed 6 bases at V and 2 bases at J, leaving 3 bases unmatched. CDR3 length: 16 amino acids. Per the germline V gene, CDR1 is PRHDT and CDR2 is FYEKMQ (reference sequence). CDR3: CASRMTSGRAYNEQFF. CDR3 bases: TGTGCCAGCAGGATGACTAGCGGGAGGGCCTACAATGAGCAGTTCTTC. The full variable domain, completed using reference TRBV13 and TRBJ2-1, is AAGVIQSPRHLIKEKRETATLKCYPIPRHDTVYWYQQGPGQDPQFLISFYEKMQSDKGSIPDRFSAQQFSDYHSELNMSSLELGDSALYFCASRMTSGRAYNEQFFGPGTRLTVL.

The CDR3: CASSQESFAGGLYEQYF. The CDR3 coding sequence is TGTGCCAGCAGCCAAGAGTCTTTTGCGGGGGGGCTCTACGAGCAGTACTTC. The chain couples TRBV4-2 to TRBJ2-7; 9 nucleotides align to TRBD2. Per germline, CDR1 LGHNA and CDR2 YNFKEQ. CDR3 length equals 17 residues. V shed 0 bases and J 3 bases; nucleotides not matched to a gene: 9.

A few counts support this clone. This chain connects TRBV2 to TRBJ1-3, with 8 bases aligning to TRBD1. Germline-derived CDR1 and CDR2 are SNHLY and FYNNEI. J gave up 1 base and V 6 bases, and 5 bases lay outside the gene matches. The CDR3 sequence is 15 residues long. The CDR3 DNA reads as TGTGCCAGCAGAAGATGGACAGGGTCTGGAAACACCATATATTTT. Protein: CASRRWTGSGNTIYF.

This chain joins TRBV7-9 and TRBJ1-2, with D tentatively TRBD1 (5 bases). With 5 bases removed from V and 4 bases from J, the gap between germline ends came to 11 bases. The CDR3 spans 13 residues. From germline, CDR1 is SEHNR and CDR2 FQNEAQ (reference sequence). The chain's CDR3 is CASSIRDFYGYTF. DNA of the CDR3: TGTGCCAGCAGCATACGGGACTTCTATGGCTACACCTTC.

As to this clone: This specimen includes other DNA sequences encoding the same CDR3. The gene calls are TRBV5-1 and TRBJ1-5; 7 bases map to TRBD1. V shed 5 bases, J shed 2 bases, and the junction held 7 bases outside the gene matches. Germline V CDR1 and CDR2: SGHRS, YFSETQ. The CDR3 has 15 amino acids. CDR3 bases: TGCGCCAGCAGGAGGGACAGCCAGGGCAATCAGCCCCAGCATTTT. It translates to CASRRDSQGNQPQHF.

This sequence joins TRBV10-2 and TRBJ1-1; TRBD1 matches 8 bases. The junction had 7 bases not matched to a gene; V was cut back by 6 bases and J by 4 bases. CDR1 and CDR2 from the germline V gene are WSHSY and SAAADI. The CDR3 extends over 14 amino acids. This chain's CDR3 is CASRETGATTEAFF. The CDR3 nucleotides are TGCGCCAGCAGGGAGACAGGGGCCACCACTGAAGCTTTCTTT.

A word on this clone: The junction departs from germline at one end; a sequencing error may be responsible. V is TRBV7-9 and J is TRBJ2-1, with 7 bases fitting TRBD2. Germline-derived CDR1 and CDR2 are SEHNR and FQNEAQ (reference sequence). The CDR3 loop spans 16 amino acids. The CDR3 nucleotides read TGTTCCAGCAGCTTACTACGGGGGAGGGACTCCAATGAGCAGTTCTTC. Amino acids: CSSSLLRGRDSNEQFF.

This clone was seen only a few times. The chain is built from TRBV15 and TRBJ2-5, with TRBD1 as a possible D gene (6 bases). CDR1 is LNHNV, CDR2 YYDKDF, per germline (reference sequence). The CDR3 length is 14 residues. The ends were cut back, 4 bases at V and 5 bases at J, with 14 bases in the middle. CDR3 amino acids: CATSKQGGEETQYF. The CDR3 DNA sequence: TGTGCCACCAGCAAACAGGGTGGGGAGGAGACCCAGTACTTC.

V and J are TRBV10-3 and TRBJ2-3; D is unclear. Looked up from germline, CDR1 is ENHRY and CDR2 is SYGVKD. This CDR3 is 15 amino acids long. The V and J ends lost 0 bases and 1 base respectively, with 8 bases between them. The CDR3 spells CAISESDTRTDTQYF. Written as DNA, the CDR3 is TGTGCCATCAGTGAGTCTGACACCCGCACAGATACGCAGTATTTT.

The chain employs TRBV7-9 and TRBJ2-5; 14 nucleotides agree with TRBD2. Germline assignment: CDR1 SEHNR and CDR2 FQNEAQ (reference sequence). This CDR3 has 18 residues. Trimming at V came to 2 bases and at J to 2 bases, leaving 7 bases not matched to a gene. The CDR3 sequence: CASSLPRLAGGLQETQYF. The DNA for the CDR3 is TGTGCCAGCAGCTTACCCCGACTAGCGGGAGGGCTACAAGAGACCCAGTACTTC.

This rearrangement joins TRBV7-8 to TRBJ1-2; 9 nucleotides match TRBD1. The germline gives CDR1 SGHVS, CDR2 FQNEAQ. V gave up 1 base and J gave up 9 bases; unmatched junction bases: 3. The CDR3 runs 13 residues. In DNA form, the CDR3 reads TGTGCCAGCAGCTTAGGAGGACAGGGGCGCTACACCTTC. Its translation is CASSLGGQGRYTF.